This T cell receptor beta chain was recovered during a study of a mutant IDH1 vaccine in newly diagnosed glioma. Overall study context: Once 4-6 weeks had passed after radiotherapy alone, vaccination started, or it started with temozolomide cycles. Patients had received radiotherapy, temozolomide, or both previously, most receiving both.

Time point reported: week 35, safety follow-up. Vaccinated patients received 300 ug of mutant IDH1 20-mer peptide per dose, with topical imiquimod. Study-wide points: Pseudoprogression apparently lacked any relation to changes in top peripheral T cell clonotypes. Of the patients, 80% to 95% had vaccine-induced immune responses.

TCRdb's table, derived via immunoSEQ multiplex PCR, lists solely in-frame clones and lacks some. The data show 26,000 or so clones, less than 85% seen once. Germline CDR1 and CDR2: MNHNY and SVGAGI (reference sequence). The CDR3 consists of 14 residues. V shed 0 bases and J shed 3 bases, with 9 bases lying between them. A remark on this clone: Its specificity is not known.

Sequenced here: PBMCs, sampled from a glioma patient whose treatment included an IDH1 peptide vaccine. The chain links TRBV6-6 to TRBJ2-7, with D unclear. This sequence was found in a young man with glioma. CDR3 nucleotide sequence: TGTGCCAGCAGTTACTCGCAAGGGAACTACGAGCAGTACTTC. Its protein is CASSYSQGNYEQYF.